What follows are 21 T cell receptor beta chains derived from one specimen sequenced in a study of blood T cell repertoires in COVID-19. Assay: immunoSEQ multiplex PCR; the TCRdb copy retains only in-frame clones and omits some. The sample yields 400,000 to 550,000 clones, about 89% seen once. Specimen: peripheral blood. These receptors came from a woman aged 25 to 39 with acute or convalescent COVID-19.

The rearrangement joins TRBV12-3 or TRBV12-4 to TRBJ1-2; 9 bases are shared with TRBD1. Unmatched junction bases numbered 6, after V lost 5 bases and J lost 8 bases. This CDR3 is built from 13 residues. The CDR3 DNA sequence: TGTGCCAGCAGTCTCCGACAGGGGGGAGGCTACACCTTC. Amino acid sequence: CASSLRQGGGYTF.

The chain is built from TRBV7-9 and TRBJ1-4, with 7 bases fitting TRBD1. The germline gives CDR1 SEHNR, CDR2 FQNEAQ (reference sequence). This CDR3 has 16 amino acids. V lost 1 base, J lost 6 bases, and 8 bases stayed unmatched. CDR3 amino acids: CASSLGGGQRDEKLFF. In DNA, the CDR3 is TGTGCCAGCAGCTTAGGAGGGGGCCAGCGTGATGAAAAACTGTTTTTT.

CDR3 protein: CASSLVGQGREYF. The CDR3 DNA is TGTGCCAGCAGCTTAGTGGGACAGGGGAGGGAGTACTTC. The chain links TRBV11-2 to TRBJ2-7; TRBD1 matches 10 bases. Looked up from germline, CDR1 is SGHAT and CDR2 is FQNNGV. Trimming cost V 1 base and J 11 bases; bases outside gene matches: 5. The CDR3 is 13 amino acids.

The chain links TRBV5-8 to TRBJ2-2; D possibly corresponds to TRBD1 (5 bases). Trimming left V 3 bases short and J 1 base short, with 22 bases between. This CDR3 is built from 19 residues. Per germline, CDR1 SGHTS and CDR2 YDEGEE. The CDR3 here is CASSSIREGAILNTGELFF. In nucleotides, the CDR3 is TGTGCCAGCAGCTCGATAAGGGAAGGGGCAATACTGAACACCGGGGAGCTGTTTTTT. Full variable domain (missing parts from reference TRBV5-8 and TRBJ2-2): EAGVTQSPTHLIKTRGQQATLRCSPISGHTSVYWYQQALGLGLQFLLWYDEGEERNRGNFPPRFSGRQFPNYSSELNVNALELEDSALYLCASSSIREGAILNTGELFFGEGSRLTVL.

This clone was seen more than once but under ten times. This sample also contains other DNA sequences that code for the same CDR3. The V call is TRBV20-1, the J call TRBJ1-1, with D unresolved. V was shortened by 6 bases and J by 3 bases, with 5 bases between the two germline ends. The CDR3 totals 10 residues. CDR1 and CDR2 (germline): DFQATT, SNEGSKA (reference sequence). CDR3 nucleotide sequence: TGCAGTGCCTCGGACACTGAAGCTTTCTTT. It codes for CSASDTEAFF.

The CDR3 protein is CASSPQAGGFSDTQYF. The CDR3 DNA sequence: TGTGCCAGCAGTCCTCAAGCGGGGGGGTTCTCAGATACGCAGTATTTT. The chain has TRBV2 and TRBJ2-3; 10 bases are a match to TRBD2. Trimming took 5 bases from V and 4 from J; bases not matched to a gene: 9. The CDR3 covers 16 residues. Germline V gene data show CDR1 as SNHLY and CDR2 as FYNNEI. Variable domain in full (rest from reference TRBV2 and TRBJ2-3): EPEVTQTPSHQVTQMGQEVILRCVPISNHLYFYWYRQILGQKVEFLVSFYNNEISEKSEIFDDQFSVERPDGSNFTLKIRSTKLEDSAMYFCASSPQAGGFSDTQYFGPGTRLTVL.

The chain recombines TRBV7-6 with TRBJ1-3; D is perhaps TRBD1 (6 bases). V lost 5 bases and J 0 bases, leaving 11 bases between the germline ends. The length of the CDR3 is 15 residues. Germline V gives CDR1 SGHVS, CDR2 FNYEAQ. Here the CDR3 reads CASSVGGGSGNTIYF. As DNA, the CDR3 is TGTGCCAGCAGCGTAGGAGGGGGCTCTGGAAACACCATATATTTT.

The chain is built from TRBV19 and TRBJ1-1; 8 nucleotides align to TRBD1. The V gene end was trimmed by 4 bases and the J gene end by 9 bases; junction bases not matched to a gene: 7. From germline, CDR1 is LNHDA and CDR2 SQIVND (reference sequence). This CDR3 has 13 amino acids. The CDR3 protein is CASSRTGNSQAFF. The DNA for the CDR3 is TGTGCCAGTAGTAGGACAGGGAATTCTCAAGCTTTCTTT.

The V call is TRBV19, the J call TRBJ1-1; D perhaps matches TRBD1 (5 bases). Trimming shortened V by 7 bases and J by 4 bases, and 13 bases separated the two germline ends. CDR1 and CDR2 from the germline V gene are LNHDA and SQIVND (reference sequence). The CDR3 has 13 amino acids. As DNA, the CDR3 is TGTGCCAGTAAAGTCTCAGGGCCCACTGAAGCTTTCTTT. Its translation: CASKVSGPTEAFF.

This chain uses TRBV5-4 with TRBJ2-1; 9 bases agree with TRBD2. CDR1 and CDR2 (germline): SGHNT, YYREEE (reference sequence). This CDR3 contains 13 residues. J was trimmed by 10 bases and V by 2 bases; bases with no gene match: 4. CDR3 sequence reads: CASSFAGGTEQFF. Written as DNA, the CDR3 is TGTGCCAGCAGCTTTGCGGGGGGGACGGAGCAGTTCTTC. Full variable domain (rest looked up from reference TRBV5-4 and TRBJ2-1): ETGVTQSPTHLIKTRGQQVTLRCSSQSGHNTVSWYQQALGQGPQFIFQYYREEENGRGNFPPRFSGLQFPNYSSELNVNALELDDSALYLCASSFAGGTEQFFGPGTRLTVL.

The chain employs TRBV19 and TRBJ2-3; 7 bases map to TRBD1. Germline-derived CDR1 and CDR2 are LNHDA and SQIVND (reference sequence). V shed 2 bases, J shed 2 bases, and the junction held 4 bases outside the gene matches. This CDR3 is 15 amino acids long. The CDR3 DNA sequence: TGTGCCAGTAGTATAAGCAAGGGGGCCACAGATACGCAGTATTTT. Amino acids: CASSISKGATDTQYF.

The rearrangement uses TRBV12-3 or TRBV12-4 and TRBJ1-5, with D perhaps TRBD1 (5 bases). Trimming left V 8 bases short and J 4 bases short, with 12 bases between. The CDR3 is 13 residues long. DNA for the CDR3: TGTGCCAGCCGACTCGCAGGGAATCAGCCCCAGCATTTT. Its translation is CASRLAGNQPQHF.

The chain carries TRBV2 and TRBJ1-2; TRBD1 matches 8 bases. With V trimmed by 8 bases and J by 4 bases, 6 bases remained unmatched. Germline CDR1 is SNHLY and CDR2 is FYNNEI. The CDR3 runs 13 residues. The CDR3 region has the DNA TGTGCCAGCCAGGACAGGGCGCGCTATGGCTACACCTTC. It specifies CASQDRARYGYTF.

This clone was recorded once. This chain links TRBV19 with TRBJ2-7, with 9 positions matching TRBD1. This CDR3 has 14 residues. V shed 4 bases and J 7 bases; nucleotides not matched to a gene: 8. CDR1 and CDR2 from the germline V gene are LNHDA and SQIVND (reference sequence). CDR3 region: CASSTYRGHWEQYF. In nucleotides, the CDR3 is TGTGCCAGTAGTACCTACAGGGGGCACTGGGAGCAGTACTTC.

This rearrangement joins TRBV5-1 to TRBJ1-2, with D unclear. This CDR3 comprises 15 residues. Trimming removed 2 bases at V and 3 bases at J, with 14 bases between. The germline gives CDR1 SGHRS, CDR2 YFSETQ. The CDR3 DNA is TGCGCCAGCAGCTTACGAGGTAAAGGAGACTATGGCTACACCTTC. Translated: CASSLRGKGDYGYTF.

CDR3 coding DNA: TGTGCCAGCAGTGATTTCTTCGTCTCGGGACAGGGTGGCTACACCTTC. This encodes CASSDFFVSGQGGYTF. The V and J genes are TRBV25-1 and TRBJ1-2, with TRBD1 matching over 9 bases. V lost 3 bases, J lost 7 bases, and 12 bases stayed unmatched. Germline V gene lookup returns CDR1 MGHDK and CDR2 SYGVNS. The CDR3 is 16 residues long.

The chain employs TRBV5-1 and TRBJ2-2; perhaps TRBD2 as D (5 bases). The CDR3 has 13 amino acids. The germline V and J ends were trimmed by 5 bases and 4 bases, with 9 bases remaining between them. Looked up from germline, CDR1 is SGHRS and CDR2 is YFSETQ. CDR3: CASRPGFTGELFF. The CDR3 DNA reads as TGCGCCAGCAGGCCGGGGTTCACCGGGGAGCTGTTTTTT.

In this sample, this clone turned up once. The CDR3 region is CSVSRTPDAEAFF. The DNA of the CDR3 is TGCAGCGTTTCTCGGACTCCGGACGCTGAAGCTTTCTTT. The chain has TRBV29-1 and TRBJ1-1, with no clear D. Germline V gene data show CDR1 as SQVTM and CDR2 as ANQGSEA. V lost 5 bases and J lost 6, with 16 bases in between. The CDR3 is 13 residues long. The variable domain in full, with the rest retrieved from reference TRBV29-1 and TRBJ1-1, is SAVISQKPSRDICQRGTSLTIQCQVDSQVTMMFWYRQQPGQSLTLIATANQGSEATYESGFVIDKFPISRPNLTFSTLTVSNMSPEDSSIYLCSVSRTPDAEAFFGQGTRLTVV.

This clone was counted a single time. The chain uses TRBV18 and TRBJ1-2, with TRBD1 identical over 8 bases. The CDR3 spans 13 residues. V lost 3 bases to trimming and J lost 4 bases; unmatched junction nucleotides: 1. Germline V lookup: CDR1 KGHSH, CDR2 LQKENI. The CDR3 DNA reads TGTGCCAGCTCACCCGGACAGGGCTATGGCTACACCTTC. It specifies CASSPGQGYGYTF.

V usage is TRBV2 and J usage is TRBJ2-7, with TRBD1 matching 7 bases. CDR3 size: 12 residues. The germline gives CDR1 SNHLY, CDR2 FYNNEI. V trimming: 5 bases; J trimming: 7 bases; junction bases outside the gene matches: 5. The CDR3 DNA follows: TGTGCCAGCAGTTGGGACAGAGGGGAGCAGTACTTC. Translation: CASSWDRGEQYF.

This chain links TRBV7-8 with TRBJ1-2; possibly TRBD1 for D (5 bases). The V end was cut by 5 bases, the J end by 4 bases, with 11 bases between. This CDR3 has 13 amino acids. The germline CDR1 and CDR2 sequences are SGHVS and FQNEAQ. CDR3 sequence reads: CASSTQGTYGYTF. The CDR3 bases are TGTGCCAGCAGCACCCAGGGAACCTATGGCTACACCTTC.